A selection of T cell receptor beta chains follows, all from one sample in a study of cytomegalovirus exposure and HLA in healthy donors. Repertoires were generated with immunoSEQ multiplex PCR, while TCRdb's copy carries only in-frame clones and drops some. The table shows about 110,000 clones, with 70% to 90% occurring only once. Sequences were obtained from PBMCs. The receptors come from a woman between 25 and 40 years old in good health and CMV-seropositive. Both conserved end residues are part of each CDR3.

v_call	j_call	cdr3_aa
TRBV6-5	TRBJ2-1	CASSLLAGGPREQFF
TRBV5-1	TRBJ2-5	CASSLTGLQETQYF
TRBV18	TRBJ2-7	CASSPPSQSIDEQYF
TRBV4-1	TRBJ1-1	CASSTRLGTEAFF
TRBV5-1	TRBJ2-5	CASSSTGQGYGETQYF
TRBV7-8	TRBJ1-6	CASSSSGGGESPLHF
TRBV4-1	TRBJ2-2	CASSQEAGESRELFF
TRBV6-5	TRBJ1-4	CASSYLNSNEKLFF
TRBV7-6	TRBJ1-1	CASSRQGSTEAFF
TRBV7-9	TRBJ1-4	CASSTPGQGVVNEKLFF
TRBV19	TRBJ1-5	CASSIGTGGSNQPQHF
TRBV19	TRBJ1-5	CASSSKQGHQPQHF
TRBV4-1	TRBJ2-2	CASRTGNTGELFF
TRBV19	TRBJ2-3	CASRRRGSTDTQYF
TRBV5-5	TRBJ2-7	CASSLTDYEQYF
TRBV5-4	TRBJ1-6	CASSLGGDSFSPLHF
TRBV5-5	TRBJ2-7	CASSKNDFGYEQYF
TRBV5-6	TRBJ2-1	CASSAGGAGADEQFF
TRBV30	TRBJ1-6	CAWSVSGDNSPLHF
TRBV9	TRBJ2-1	CASSPRTGFTYNEQFF
TRBV11-2	TRBJ2-7	CASSPGLAGANYEQYF
TRBV7-8	TRBJ2-7	CASSLTGEGYEQYF
TRBV5-4	TRBJ2-4	CASSRTSGRGSERNIQYF
TRBV9	TRBJ2-7	CASSGGASGSFHYEQYF
TRBV7-2	TRBJ2-3	CASSLRSGGNTDTQYF
TRBV4-3	TRBJ1-1	CASSQEQIRNTEAFF
TRBV4-1	TRBJ2-4	CASSGGVSAKNIQYF
TRBV12-5	TRBJ1-2	CASGLVLGGRTHGYTF
TRBV19	TRBJ2-7	CASSISGSYEQYF
TRBV5-6	TRBJ2-7	CASSRDRAFSYEQYF
TRBV27	TRBJ2-6	CASRLAGGPAGANVLTF
TRBV29-1	TRBJ2-2	CSVSAVEGTGELFF
TRBV4-1	TRBJ2-1	CASSQATGKNYNEQFF
TRBV5-6	TRBJ1-2	CASSSPGNYGYTF
TRBV6-5	TRBJ1-4	CASSYLRSGSKEKLFF
TRBV30	TRBJ2-3	CAWTSRTGMGTDTQYF
TRBV19	TRBJ2-3	CASSIVYRGLTSSTDTQYF
TRBV5-1	TRBJ2-1	CASSLGRGFYNEQFF
TRBV28	TRBJ2-7	CASSPPVGPYEQYF
TRBV7-9	TRBJ2-7	CASSLGNRDNFYF
TRBV7-9	TRBJ2-2	CASSSWTGSTGELFF
TRBV7-6	TRBJ2-2	CASSLVSGGTTGELFF